This T cell receptor beta chain emerged from a study of Graves' ophthalmopathy and Graves' hyperthyroidism (dated by TCRdb to 2017 to 2018). At the level of the whole study: Hyperthyroidism was defined as stable when no progression to ophthalmopathy occurred within 18 months of follow-up. The study used TCR beta repertoire signatures to distinguish Graves' ophthalmopathy from Graves' hyperthyroidism and to predict progression to ophthalmopathy. In total, under 150 blood samples were TCR-sequenced: roughly 45 ophthalmopathy, approximately 80 hyperthyroidism and around 17 hyperthyroidism-to-ophthalmopathy patients. The independent validation cohort included 18 to 20 hyperthyroidism patients plus 17 patients who later progressed from hyperthyroidism to ophthalmopathy. To explore V-J signatures that distinguish ophthalmopathy from hyperthyroidism, a discovery set of about a hundred patients was enrolled, made up of over 40 with ophthalmopathy and 55 to 65 with stable hyperthyroidism. After sampling, hyperthyroidism patients received methimazole starting at 30 mg daily, and ophthalmopathy patients received high-dose intravenous methylprednisolone. In a handful of hyperthyroidism patients, the T-cell repertoire of thyroid tissue was compared with the T-cell repertoire of blood.

In the case of this clonotype: Which antigen it targets is not known. No much larger clone exists at a distance of one base, and base qualities are not known.

V lost 5 bases and J lost 11 bases; the stretch between them is 22 bases long. CDR1 and CDR2 were assigned from the germline V gene as MGHDK and SYGVNS. The CDR3 goes from the cysteine to the phenylalanine over 15 residues. Only the CDR3 DNA is retained, 45 bases long and in frame from the first base. Patients with hyperthyroidism were aged 18 to 65 years, had been newly diagnosed, and had a disease duration of less than 2 months. Patients with other autoimmune diseases, uncontrolled infections, pregnancy or lactation were excluded from the study. Clinical symptoms, serum thyroxine, TRAb, thyroid ultrasound and orbital computed tomography were used for diagnosis. Total RNA was extracted using Trizol reagent, and RNA quality was checked on an Agilent 2100 Bioanalyzer. For repertoire sequencing, the TCR beta CDR3 regions were amplified from RNA transcripts. The first round was an RT-PCR using HTBI primers with the Qiagen OneStep RT-PCR kit, and this first round was followed by a second-round multiplex PCR, then size selection and purification. Libraries were sequenced on an Illumina HiSeq2000 using paired-end 100 bp reads. The published analysis was carried out like this. SOAPnuke was used for read processing, and reads with adapters, uncalled bases, a mean Phred below 15, or no exact constant-primer or identifier match were discarded. High-quality paired reads were merged with COPE v1.2.5. Each unique nucleotide sequence was defined as a clonotype, and clonotypes were aligned to IMGT TRB V, D and J references with MiTCR v1.1. The analysis was limited to V-J combinations with a frequency above 0.0001, which together covered approximately 99% of repertoires. A TCR clonal expansion and chaos score per V-J combination was defined as the ratio of F50 clonal expansion to chaos observed in the TCRdist matrix. Features were reduced by Welch's t-statistics and random forest to some 13 V-J combinations, which fed a naive Bayes classifier. The Morisita-Horn index was used to measure how similar the thyroid and blood repertoires were. TCRdb took the public reads, trimmed them with fastp at Q25, ran MiXCR for clone calling and kept in-frame beta chains. Rows with one shared CDR3 protein collapse into an entry with the most common genes and DNA. In this record, the V and J calls reflect TCRdb's handling and not the investigators' own analysis. This sample holds around 1,200,000 distinct CDR3 sequences; less than 45% were observed only once. The top ten clones comprise approximately 12% of the sample.

The paper's findings and limits, for the study overall: Most expanded thyroid clonotypes with a frequency above 0.001 also appeared in blood, which suggests that blood repertoires may reflect the immune response in the thyroid. No statistical method was used to set the sample size in advance, and the investigators knew which group each participant was assigned to. Ophthalmopathy was separated from stable hyperthyroidism by the 13-signature model with roughly 90% sensitivity and about 81% specificity in cross-validation and with 80%/75% in the test set. In validation, the model predicted ophthalmopathy progression with about 70% sensitivity and 72.22% specificity; 12 predicted patients were CT-confirmed with GO in a median of approximately 6.2 months.

The sequence came from an adult man with Graves' hyperthyroidism. The sequence links TRBV25-1 to TRBJ1-3, with TRBD1 tentatively as D gene (6 bases match). The sequencing input was peripheral blood or thyroid tissue (not recorded which). At the DNA level, the sequence is TGTGCCAGCAGTCCCGACAGGCTTGGTAGTAACGCCATATATTTT. This sequence encodes CASSPDRLGSNAIYF.